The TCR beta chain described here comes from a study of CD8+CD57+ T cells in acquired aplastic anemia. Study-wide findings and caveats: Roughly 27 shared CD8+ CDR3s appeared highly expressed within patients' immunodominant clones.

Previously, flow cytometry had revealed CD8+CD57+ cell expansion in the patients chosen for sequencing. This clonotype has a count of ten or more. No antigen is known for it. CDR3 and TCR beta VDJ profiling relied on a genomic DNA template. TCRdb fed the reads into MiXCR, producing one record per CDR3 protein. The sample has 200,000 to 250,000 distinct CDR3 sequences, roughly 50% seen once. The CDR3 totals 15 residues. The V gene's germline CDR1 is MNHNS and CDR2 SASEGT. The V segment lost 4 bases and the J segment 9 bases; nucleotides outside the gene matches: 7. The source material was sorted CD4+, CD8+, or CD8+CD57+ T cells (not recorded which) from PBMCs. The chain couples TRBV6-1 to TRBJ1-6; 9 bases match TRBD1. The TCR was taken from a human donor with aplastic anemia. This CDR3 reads CASSGRDRDLSPLHF. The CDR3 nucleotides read TGTGCCAGCAGTGGGCGGGACAGGGATCTTTCACCCCTCCACTTT.